This T cell receptor beta chain is from a study of OX40 agonist ivuxolimab in advanced cancers. Study findings and constraints: Among the lowest peripheral clonal expansion occurred in 0.1-3.0 mg/kg partial responders.

Note on this clone: As yet, its antigen is unknown.

V gave up 6 bases and J gave up 8 bases, with 17 bases separating them. The germline CDR1 and CDR2 sequences are SEHNR and FQNEAQ (reference sequence). This CDR3 comprises 14 residues. Profiled with immunoSEQ multiplex PCR; TCRdb holds only in-frame clones, not every one. Altogether some 90,000 clones are present, around 90% being singletons, with the ten largest covering roughly 0.32%. This specimen was CD4+ or CD8+ T cells sorted from blood, taken in a trial of the OX40 agonist ivuxolimab. The chain is built from TRBV7-9 and TRBJ2-1; no clear D. This clonotype originated in an adult with an advanced solid tumor such as melanoma, head and neck, liver or kidney cancer. This chain's CDR3 is CASRGPTHVYEQFF. The CDR3 DNA follows: TGTGCCAGCAGGGGTCCCACCCACGTTTATGAGCAGTTCTTC.